These T cell receptor beta chains were read from a single sample in a study of regulatory T cells in long-lasting Graves disease. TCRdb analysed the multiplex PCR reads with MiXCR anew, one entry per CDR3 protein. The sample holds fewer than 650,000 distinct CDR3 sequences; 16% are singletons and the top ten take about 12%. These data are also associated with another study on T cells in Graves' hyperthyroidism and ophthalmopathy.

The sample in question was peripheral blood mononuclear cells (PBMCs), obtained at new diagnosis, from a patient treated with antithyroid drugs. The origin of the receptors is a man in his late teens or twenties with Graves disease. Both conserved end residues are part of each CDR3. Each record gives: J gene, clone size, V gene, D gene, CDR3 protein, CDR3 DNA. D genes are given only for firm matches. The size field is filled for only some rows; it gives once, few, many or a size class.

TRBJ1-1,many,TRBV11-3,TRBD1,CASRGQGRNTEAFF,TGTGCCAGCAGAGGACAGGGCCGGAACACTGAAGCTTTCTTT
TRBJ2-2,few,TRBV7-9,-,CASSSNLGELFF,TGTGCCAGCAGCTCCAACTTGGGGGAGCTGTTTTTT
TRBJ1-1,many,TRBV12-3/TRBV12-4,-,CASSSGLVNTEAFF,TGTGCCAGCAGTTCAGGGTTGGTGAACACTGAAGCTTTCTTT
TRBJ1-1,many,TRBV20-1,TRBD1,CSARAPTGTYTEAFF,TGCAGTGCTAGAGCTCCGACAGGGACCTACACTGAAGCTTTCTTT
TRBJ2-1,many,TRBV13,TRBD2,CASSLDTGTSGRPYNEQFF,TGTGCCAGCAGCTTAGACACCGGGACTAGCGGGAGGCCTTACAATGAGCAGTTCTTC
TRBJ2-1,many,TRBV7-9,-,CASSPWTGYNEQFF,TGTGCCAGCAGCCCGTGGACGGGCTACAATGAGCAGTTCTTC
TRBJ2-7,many,TRBV12-3/TRBV12-4,-,CASSLGAGNSYEQYF,TGTGCCAGCAGTTTGGGGGCGGGGAACTCCTACGAGCAGTACTTC
TRBJ2-5,few,TRBV19,TRBD1,CASSETGTKETQYF,TGTGCCAGTAGCGAGACAGGGACAAAAGAGACCCAGTACTTC
TRBJ2-3,many,TRBV3-1,-,CASSLPQAGDTQYF,TGTGCCAGCAGCCTGCCGCAGGCTGGGGATACGCAGTATTTT
TRBJ1-1,many,TRBV13,-,CASRRANTEAFF,TGTGCCAGCCGGAGGGCTAACACTGAAGCTTTCTTT
TRBJ1-4,few,TRBV27,-,CASSFLGITMQLFF,TGTGCCAGCAGTTTTTTGGGGATCACCATGCAACTGTTTTTT
TRBJ2-4,few,TRBV18,-,CASSPDWQGHIQYF,TGTGCCAGCTCCCCGGATTGGCAGGGACACATTCAGTACTTC
TRBJ1-5,many,TRBV12-3/TRBV12-4,-,CASSFSSRGNQPQHF,TGTGCCAGCAGTTTTTCCAGTCGAGGAAATCAGCCCCAGCATTTT
TRBJ1-3,few,TRBV10-3,-,CAISDPGAGNTIYF,TGTGCCATCAGTGATCCAGGGGCTGGAAACACCATATATTTT
TRBJ2-2,-,TRBV2,-,CASLGALKTAGELFF,TGTGCCAGCCTAGGGGCTCTAAAAACCGCCGGGGAGCTGTTTTTT
TRBJ1-3,few,TRBV9,-,CASSARGPDNTIYF,TGTGCCAGCAGCGCCCGGGGGCCGGATAACACCATATATTTT
TRBJ1-2,-,TRBV20-1,TRBD1,CSAGTGGVHGYTF,TGCAGTGCTGGAACAGGGGGCGTACATGGCTACACCTTC
TRBJ2-1,many,TRBV20-1,TRBD2,CSARGFTASGGDNEQFF,TGCAGTGCTAGAGGATTCACAGCTAGCGGCGGCGACAATGAGCAGTTCTTC
TRBJ1-5,many,TRBV28,-,CASSFRPKVNQPQHF,TGTGCCAGCAGTTTCCGACCGAAGGTCAATCAGCCCCAGCATTTT
TRBJ2-7,-,TRBV19,-,CASSSMANLYEQYF,TGTGCCAGTAGCTCAATGGCGAACCTCTACGAGCAGTACTTC
TRBJ2-7,many,TRBV6-5,-,CASSYSRPWTAFSYEQYF,TGTGCCAGCAGTTACTCGAGGCCCTGGACAGCATTCTCCTACGAGCAGTACTTC
TRBJ2-7,many,TRBV6-1,-,CASTEGGAYAYEQYF,TGTGCCAGCACCGAAGGGGGGGCTTACGCCTACGAGCAGTACTTC
TRBJ1-1,many,TRBV29-1,-,CSVVSRVNTEAFF,TGCAGCGTCGTAAGCAGGGTGAACACTGAAGCTTTCTTT
TRBJ1-6,-,TRBV3-1,-,CASSQGPINSPLHF,TGTGCCAGCAGCCAGGGACCTATTAATTCACCCCTCCACTTT
TRBJ1-5,-,TRBV5-5,-,CASSYTPTVSNQPQHF,TGTGCCAGCAGCTACACGCCTACAGTCAGCAATCAGCCCCAGCATTTT
TRBJ2-5,-,TRBV5-1,-,CASSSTGEKETQYF,TGCGCCAGCAGCTCTACCGGGGAAAAAGAGACCCAGTACTTC
TRBJ1-5,once,TRBV20-1,-,CSARPGGQPQHF,TGCAGTGCTAGACCGGGCGGTCAGCCCCAGCATTTT
TRBJ2-1,many,TRBV11-1,-,CASSLAGDYEQFF,TGTGCCAGCAGCTTAGCGGGAGATTACGAGCAGTTCTTC
TRBJ2-3,many,TRBV20-1,-,CSACRHGGSIADTQYF,TGCAGTGCTTGCCGTCACGGCGGATCAATCGCAGATACGCAGTATTTT
TRBJ2-2,many,TRBV12-3/TRBV12-4,-,CASRSTGTYTGELFF,TGTGCCAGCAGGTCTACCGGGACTTACACCGGGGAGCTGTTTTTT
TRBJ2-6,-,TRBV20-1,TRBD1,CSALKGTGAGANVLTF,TGCAGTGCTCTAAAAGGGACAGGGGCTGGGGCCAACGTCCTGACTTTC
TRBJ1-1,few,TRBV5-4,-,CASSLDEGSAFF,TGTGCCAGCAGCTTGGATGAGGGGTCAGCTTTCTTT
TRBJ1-4,-,TRBV7-9,-,CASSLGDRSNEKLFF,TGTGCCAGCAGCTTAGGGGACCGAAGTAATGAAAAACTGTTTTTT
TRBJ2-7,few,TRBV14,-,CASQGRGDEQYF,TGTGCCAGCCAGGGCCGGGGAGACGAGCAGTACTTC
TRBJ2-1,-,TRBV13,-,CASSLGTSKSSYNEQFF,TGTGCCAGCAGCTTGGGGACCTCCAAAAGCTCCTACAATGAGCAGTTCTTC
TRBJ1-6,few,TRBV5-4,TRBD1,CASSSAKTGGSYNSPLHF,TGTGCCAGCAGCTCGGCCAAGACAGGGGGATCCTATAATTCACCCCTCCACTTT
TRBJ2-7,many,TRBV7-2,-,CASSQPGVSYEQYF,TGTGCCAGCAGCCAACCGGGGGTATCCTACGAGCAGTACTTC
TRBJ2-7,many,TRBV3-1,TRBD2,CASSQEFSGRAYEQYF,TGTGCCAGCAGCCAAGAGTTCAGCGGGAGGGCCTACGAGCAGTACTTC
TRBJ2-7,many,TRBV11-2,-,CASSLAGALLSSYEQYF,TGTGCCAGCAGCTTAGCAGGGGCACTTTTAAGCTCCTACGAGCAGTACTTC
TRBJ2-3,many,TRBV15,TRBD1,CATSSGQASTDTQYF,TGTGCCACCAGCAGCGGACAGGCGAGCACAGATACGCAGTATTTT
TRBJ2-1,few,TRBV29-1,TRBD1,CSVDGTGLSYNEQFF,TGCAGCGTTGATGGGACAGGCCTGTCCTACAATGAGCAGTTCTTC
TRBJ1-5,-,TRBV20-1,TRBD1,CSAADRGNQPQHF,TGCAGTGCCGCGGACAGGGGCAATCAGCCCCAGCATTTT
TRBJ2-1,few,TRBV5-1,TRBD2,CASSSITGLAGDEQFF,TGCGCCAGCAGCTCCATAACGGGACTAGCGGGAGATGAGCAGTTCTTC
TRBJ2-7,many,TRBV6-1,-,CASSEGLLPSSYEQYF,TGTGCCAGCAGTGAAGGCTTGCTCCCCAGCTCCTACGAGCAGTACTTC
TRBJ2-3,many,TRBV5-6,-,CASSLKGTDTQYF,TGTGCCAGCAGCTTGAAGGGCACAGATACGCAGTATTTT
TRBJ1-1,many,TRBV12-3/TRBV12-4,-,CASSSRGVGNTEAFF,TGTGCCAGCAGTTCCCGGGGGGTCGGGAACACTGAAGCTTTCTTT